The 32 T cell receptor beta chains below come from one sample, sequenced in a study of T cell responses to AZD1222 COVID-19 vaccine (dated by TCRdb to about 2021). The protocol used for the library was the immunoSEQ multiplex PCR assay. TCRdb took over this immuneACCESS table, retaining in-frame rearrangements with V and J assigned. Such tables are incomplete; in checked studies, under half of the missing clones stem from an unresolved V gene, and the remainder is unexplained. A total of approximately 99,000 clones appear in this sample, about 92% of them only once. The ten largest clonotypes hold approximately 3% of the sample. The intended sense of this specimen's time point label: baseline before first vaccination. The treatment or condition label, as the study defines it: meningococcal conjugate vaccine given as trial control. This specimen was peripheral blood, taken on day 0 of MenACWY control vaccination. The receptors were gathered from an adult in good health.

The J gene is TRBJ2-2, the V gene TRBV6-5; 10 bases align to TRBD1. The junction had 7 bases not matched to a gene; V was cut back by 6 bases and J by 6 bases. Germline assignment: CDR1 MNHEY and CDR2 SVGAGI. This CDR3 has 15 residues. The CDR3 loop is CASRRQGAEAGELFF. CDR3 sequence (DNA): TGTGCCAGCAGGCGACAGGGGGCGGAGGCCGGGGAGCTGTTTTTT.

The chain carries TRBV9 and TRBJ2-1, with unresolved D. With 4 bases removed from V and 0 bases from J, the gap between germline ends came to 14 bases. The CDR3 is 16 residues long. Germline values: CDR1 SGDLS, CDR2 YYNGEE. The CDR3 here is CASSPYSLSSYNEQFF. DNA for the CDR3: TGTGCCAGCAGCCCCTACAGCCTAAGCTCCTACAATGAGCAGTTCTTC.

This chain joins TRBV6-1 and TRBJ1-5; D remains unclear. This CDR3 has 13 residues. CDR1 and CDR2 from the germline V gene are MNHNS and SASEGT. With 2 bases removed from V and 3 bases from J, the gap between germline ends came to 5 bases. CDR3: CASSETINQPQHF. The CDR3 coding sequence is TGTGCCAGCAGTGAAACTATCAATCAGCCCCAGCATTTT.

The chain links TRBV3-1 (or the pseudogene TRBV3-2) to TRBJ2-6; D is unresolved. Looked up from germline, CDR1 is LGHDT and CDR2 is YNNKEL (reference sequence). V was trimmed by 5 bases and J by 0 bases, leaving 2 bases between them. There are 13 residues in the CDR3. CDR3 sequence (DNA): TGTGCCAGCAGCTCCTCTGGGGCCAACGTCCTGACTTTC. It translates to CASSSSGANVLTF.

V is TRBV4-2 and J is TRBJ2-7; TRBD1 matches at 7 bases. The germline V gene has CDR1 LGHNA and CDR2 YNFKEQ. With 4 bases clipped from V and 6 bases from J, the junction kept 9 bases outside the gene matches. There are 14 residues in the CDR3. CDR3 residues: CASSRQGHEGEQYF. CDR3 DNA sequence: TGTGCCAGCAGCCGACAGGGTCATGAGGGCGAGCAGTACTTC.

The V gene is TRBV6-2 or TRBV6-3, the J gene TRBJ2-2; no definite D call. CDR3 size: 14 residues. CDR1 is MNHEY and CDR2 is SVGEGT in the germline V gene. Trimming took off 5 bases at V and 3 bases at J, with 10 bases between the two ends. DNA of the CDR3: TGTGCCAGCAGTAGGGCTGGATACACCGGGGAGCTGTTTTTT. This translates into CASSRAGYTGELFF.

Only one count was recorded for this clone. This chain links TRBV19 with TRBJ1-6; 8 bases match TRBD1. Trimming at V came to 6 bases and at J to 7 bases, leaving 5 bases not matched to a gene. Germline assignment: CDR1 LNHDA and CDR2 SQIVND (reference sequence). CDR3 length: 14 residues. The CDR3 protein is CASSGTGGNSPLHF. The CDR3 coding sequence is TGTGCCAGTAGCGGTACAGGGGGAAATTCACCCCTCCACTTT.

The V gene is TRBV9, the J gene TRBJ1-3; no clear D. Germline-derived CDR1 and CDR2 are SGDLS and YYNGEE. Trimming shortened V by 0 bases and J by 0 bases, and 10 bases separated the two germline ends. This CDR3 region has 16 residues. The CDR3 reads CASSVGPLLSGNTIYF. CDR3 in DNA: TGTGCCAGCAGCGTAGGTCCTTTACTCTCTGGAAACACCATATATTTT.

The chain couples TRBV5-1 to TRBJ1-4, with a possible D match to TRBD1 (5 bases). Germline CDR1 is SGHRS and CDR2 is YFSETQ. The V end was cut by 3 bases, the J end by 3 bases, with 12 bases between. This CDR3 contains 15 residues. The CDR3 spells CASSWKQASNEKLFF. CDR3 coding DNA: TGCGCCAGCAGCTGGAAACAGGCTTCTAATGAAAAACTGTTTTTT.

This clone was counted once. The V call is TRBV13, the J call TRBJ1-2, with TRBD1 matching over 7 bases. V lost 5 bases and J lost 1; bases outside the gene matches: 1. The CDR3 contains 13 residues. Germline V CDR1 and CDR2: PRHDT, FYEKMQ (reference sequence). The CDR3 DNA is TGTGCCAGCAGCCAGGGGGATAACTATGGCTACACCTTC. Translating it yields CASSQGDNYGYTF.

The chain couples TRBV7-3 to TRBJ2-5, with 12 bases identical to TRBD2. CDR3 length: 15 residues. The V gene end was trimmed by 4 bases and the J gene end by 5 bases; junction bases not matched to a gene: 5. Germline V gene sequence: CDR1 SGHTA, CDR2 FQGTGA. Written as DNA, the CDR3 is TGTGCCAGCAGCTCACTAGCGGGGGGCCGGGAGACCCAGTACTTC. As protein: CASSSLAGGRETQYF. The variable domain in full, completed from reference TRBV7-3 and TRBJ2-5, reads GAGVSQTPSNKVTEKGKYVELRCDPISGHTALYWYRQSLGQGPEFLIYFQGTGAADDSGLPNDRFFAVRPEGSVSTLKIQRTERGDSAVYLCASSSLAGGRETQYFGPGTRLLVL.

The V gene is TRBV5-1, the J gene TRBJ1-1; D may be TRBD1 (5 bases). Germline CDR1 is SGHRS and CDR2 is YFSETQ. V was trimmed by 0 bases and J by 2 bases, leaving 17 bases between them. The CDR3 runs to 17 residues. CDR3 DNA sequence: TGCGCCAGCAGCTTGGCCAGGGCCGGGATCGACAACACTGAAGCTTTCTTT. It specifies CASSLARAGIDNTEAFF.

The chain uses TRBV5-6 and TRBJ1-2; TRBD1 might be the D (6 bases). Per germline, CDR1 SGHDT and CDR2 YYEEEE. Trimming left V 4 bases short and J 5 bases short, with 15 bases between. The CDR3 consists of 14 residues. CDR3 nucleotides: TGTGCCAGCAGCCCAGTAGGCAGGGGTTATGGCTACACCTTC. Translating it yields CASSPVGRGYGYTF. Full variable domain (remainder filled in from reference TRBV5-6 and TRBJ1-2): DAGVTQSPTHLIKTRGQQVTLRCSPKSGHDTVSWYQQALGQGPQFIFQYYEEEERQRGNFPDRFSGHQFPNYSSELNVNALLLGDSALYLCASSPVGRGYGYTFGSGTRLTVV.

This chain joins TRBV15 and TRBJ2-7; 8 nucleotides agree with TRBD1. With V trimmed by 3 bases and J by 7 bases, 17 bases remained unmatched. The CDR3 has 17 residues. Germline V lookup: CDR1 LNHNV, CDR2 YYDKDF (reference sequence). CDR3 sequence reads: CATSSPLTGGRFEEQYF. CDR3 bases: TGTGCCACCAGCAGTCCTTTAACAGGGGGAAGGTTTGAAGAGCAGTACTTC.

The J gene is TRBJ2-3, the V gene TRBV28, with D tentatively TRBD1 (6 bases). Trimming shortened V by 1 base and J by 4 bases, and 9 bases separated the two germline ends. The CDR3 is made up of 14 amino acids. Germline V gene sequence: CDR1 MDHEN, CDR2 SYDVKM. CDR3 DNA sequence: TGTGCCAGCAGTTTATATCAGGGGTCAGATACGCAGTATTTT. This translates into CASSLYQGSDTQYF.

V and J are TRBV7-2 and TRBJ2-1, with 9 bases identical to TRBD2. This CDR3 is built from 17 residues. CDR1 is SGHTA, CDR2 FQGNSA, per germline. The V segment lost 3 bases and the J segment 0 bases; nucleotides outside the gene matches: 6. CDR3 loop: CASSLASGASSYNEQFF. CDR3 DNA sequence: TGTGCCAGCAGCTTGGCTAGCGGGGCCAGCTCCTACAATGAGCAGTTCTTC. The variable domain in full, completed from reference TRBV7-2 and TRBJ2-1, reads GAGVSQSPSNKVTEKGKDVELRCDPISGHTALYWYRQSLGQGLEFLIYFQGNSAPDKSGLPSDRFSAERTGGSVSTLTIQRTQQEDSAVYLCASSLASGASSYNEQFFGPGTRLTVL.

The chain combines TRBV12-3 or TRBV12-4 with TRBJ2-1; D call uncertain. Trimming shortened V by 1 base and J by 5 bases, and 6 bases separated the two germline ends. This CDR3 contains 13 residues. CDR3: CASSLGGDNEQFF. Written as DNA, the CDR3 is TGTGCCAGCAGTTTAGGTGGGGACAATGAGCAGTTCTTC.

The count of this clone is one. This rearrangement joins TRBV29-1 to TRBJ2-7; the D is unclear. Germline V CDR1 and CDR2: SQVTM, ANQGSEA. With 1 base removed from V and 2 bases from J, the gap between germline ends came to 12 bases. The CDR3 is made up of 14 amino acids. The CDR3 bases are TGCAGCGTTGAAGGCGAGGAAATTCCCTACGAGCAGTACTTC. Its protein is CSVEGEEIPYEQYF.

V gene TRBV2 combines with J gene TRBJ2-3; no clear D. From germline, CDR1 is SNHLY and CDR2 FYNNEI. Trimming stripped 2 bases from V and 4 bases from J, with 7 bases between. The CDR3 runs to 13 residues. The CDR3 sequence is CASSEQESDTQYF. CDR3 nucleotide sequence: TGTGCCAGCAGTGAACAAGAATCAGATACGCAGTATTTT.

The V call is TRBV5-1, the J call TRBJ1-1; D ambiguous. Trimming removed 0 bases at V and 3 bases at J, with 6 bases between. The CDR3 covers 13 residues. In germline, CDR1 is SGHRS, CDR2 YFSETQ. CDR3 DNA sequence: TGCGCCAGCAGCTTGGAGCGACACACTGAAGCTTTCTTT. It encodes CASSLERHTEAFF. Full variable domain (outside the CDR3, taken from reference TRBV5-1 and TRBJ1-1): KAGVTQTPRYLIKTRGQQVTLSCSPISGHRSVSWYQQTPGQGLQFLFEYFSETQRNKGNFPGRFSGRQFSNSRSEMNVSTLELGDSALYLCASSLERHTEAFFGQGTRLTVV.

In the case of this clone: This CDR3 is also generated by other DNA sequences in the sample. The rearrangement links TRBV12-3 or TRBV12-4 to TRBJ1-5; no definite D call. Trimming cost V 3 bases and J 4 bases, with 4 bases left between them. This CDR3 has 12 residues. The CDR3 DNA reads TGTGCCAGCAGTTTCAGTAATCAGCCCCAGCATTTT. Translation: CASSFSNQPQHF.

The chain employs TRBV6-1 and TRBJ1-5, with TRBD1 as a possible D gene (5 bases). V was pared by 0 bases and J by 2 bases, with 23 bases between. The CDR3 consists of 20 residues. Per the germline V gene, CDR1 is MNHNS and CDR2 is SASEGT. The CDR3 DNA is TGTGCCAGCAGTGAAGCGTTAGTAACCCGGGACGGGGGAGGCAATCAGCCCCAGCATTTT. Its translation: CASSEALVTRDGGGNQPQHF.

This chain joins TRBV19 and TRBJ1-6, with D hard to call. Trimming shortened V by 3 bases and J by 5 bases, and 11 bases separated the two germline ends. This CDR3 has 15 residues. Germline V lookup: CDR1 LNHDA, CDR2 SQIVND (reference sequence). Here the CDR3 DNA reads TGTGCCAGTAGTATTTTCCCGGATAATAATTCACCCCTCCACTTT. It yields the protein CASSIFPDNNSPLHF.

This clone was seen only a few times. The chain uses TRBV13 and TRBJ2-7; D is uncertain. Trimming took 5 bases from V and 2 from J, leaving 4 bases between them. This CDR3 is 11 amino acids long. Per germline, CDR1 PRHDT and CDR2 FYEKMQ (reference sequence). CDR3 in DNA: TGTGCCAGCAGCAAGACCTACGAGCAGTACTTC. Amino acids: CASSKTYEQYF.

V usage is TRBV13 and J usage is TRBJ1-3, with D possibly matching TRBD1 (5 bases). The germline CDR1 and CDR2 sequences are PRHDT and FYEKMQ (reference sequence). This CDR3 spans 15 amino acids. V was clipped by 5 bases and J by 0 bases, with 11 bases between them. The CDR3 reads CASSLGQISGNTIYF. Here the CDR3 DNA reads TGTGCCAGCAGCCTGGGGCAGATCTCTGGAAACACCATATATTTT.

The rearrangement links TRBV2 to TRBJ1-3; D gene ambiguous. Germline V gene sequence: CDR1 SNHLY, CDR2 FYNNEI. The CDR3 contains 15 residues. Trimming took off 5 bases at V and 0 bases at J, with 11 bases between the two ends. The CDR3 protein is CASSPAPVSGNTIYF. The CDR3 DNA is TGTGCCAGCAGTCCCGCGCCGGTCTCTGGAAACACCATATATTTT.

This clone was detected ten times or more. The chain combines TRBV6-2 or TRBV6-3 with TRBJ1-1; possibly TRBD1 for D (6 bases). The CDR3 is made up of 16 amino acids. Trimming removed 2 bases from V and 4 bases from J, with 17 bases in between. Germline CDR1 and CDR2: MNHEY and SVGEGT. CDR3 sequence (DNA): TGTGCCAGCAGTTACAGTAAGGGGGGGCGACCCACTGAAGCTTTCTTT. Amino acid sequence: CASSYSKGGRPTEAFF.

This chain links TRBV6-2 or TRBV6-3 with TRBJ2-3; 9 bases match TRBD2. After removal of 2 bases from V and 4 bases from J, the junction contained 4 bases not matched to a gene. Germline assignment: CDR1 MNHEY and CDR2 SVGEGT. The CDR3 is 15 residues long. CDR3 loop: CASSYRTSVADTQYF. CDR3 nucleotide sequence: TGTGCCAGCAGTTACCGGACTAGCGTCGCAGATACGCAGTATTTT.

The chain joins TRBV11-3 to TRBJ2-7; 7 positions match TRBD1. The CDR3 runs 15 residues. Germline V gene data show CDR1 as SGHNT and CDR2 as YENEEA. The CDR3 here is CTQQPQGPGGYEQYF. CDR3 in DNA: TGTACTCAGCAGCCCCAGGGGCCAGGGGGCTACGAGCAGTACTTC.

The rearrangement links TRBV10-3 to TRBJ2-7, with 9 bases matching TRBD1. V shed 3 bases and J 3 bases; nucleotides not matched to a gene: 6. This CDR3 is 15 amino acids long. Germline CDR1 reads ENHRY; CDR2 reads SYGVKD. CDR3 sequence reads: CAISERGTGIYEQYF. For the CDR3, the DNA is TGTGCCATCAGTGAACGCGGGACAGGGATCTACGAGCAGTACTTC.

This clone was counted a few times. J is TRBJ1-2 and V is TRBV5-8, with D perhaps TRBD1 (5 bases). Between the trimmed V and J ends, which lost 4 bases and 7 bases, there was a span of 17 bases. The germline V gene encodes CDR1 SGHTS and CDR2 YDEGEE. The CDR3 totals 14 residues. In nucleotides, the CDR3 is TGTGCCAGCAGCCTGCCCCGGGGCCTCGCTGGCTACACCTTC. Translation gives CASSLPRGLAGYTF.

The V gene is TRBV9, the J gene TRBJ1-6, with a tentative D call TRBD1 (5 bases). Germline CDR1 SGDLS, CDR2 YYNGEE. The CDR3 has 17 residues. The V end was cut by 4 bases, the J end by 4 bases, with 18 bases between. CDR3 in DNA: TGTGCCAGCAGCACTGGGAGGGGCACCACTTATAATTCACCCCTCCACTTT. Protein sequence: CASSTGRGTTYNSPLHF.